A single sample is the source of the 18 T cell receptor beta chains below, sequenced in a study of molecular identifiers for immune sequencing clone quantification. Using its own MiXCR run on the PCR reads, TCRdb lists one record per CDR3 protein. The table records some 100,000 distinct CDR3 sequences, about 20% of them present only once. The sequencing sample was made of naive CD8+ T cells from blood, with Jurkat cell RNA spiked in. Subset reported: FACS-sorted CD8+CD4-CCR7+CD45RA+ naive T cells. Every receptor here comes from a human donor in good health. Some libraries in this study had Jurkat cell RNA spiked in.

This clonotype was seen ten or more times. The chain employs TRBV14 and TRBJ2-7; 8 nucleotides align to TRBD1. The J segment lost 2 bases and the V segment lost 4 bases, leaving 7 bases of the junction unmatched. Germline CDR1 SGHDN, CDR2 FVKESK. The CDR3 runs to 15 residues. CDR3 DNA: TGTGCCAGCAGCCCAACGAGACAGGGGCCCTACGAGCAGTACTTC. It codes for CASSPTRQGPYEQYF.

This clonotype was recorded at least ten times. V gene TRBV11-2 combines with J gene TRBJ2-5; D assignment may be TRBD1 or TRBD2 (5 bases each). The CDR3 is 16 residues long. V was cut by 1 base and J by 5 bases, with 17 bases left in between. In germline, CDR1 is SGHAT, CDR2 FQNNGV. CDR3 sequence reads: CASSLVTGGAGETQYF. DNA for the CDR3: TGTGCCAGCAGCTTAGTAACAGGAGGCGCGGGTGAGACCCAGTACTTC.

CDR3 nucleotide sequence: TGCGCCAGCAGCCAAGAATGGGGACAGGGGAAGGAGACCCAGTACTTC. Residues: CASSQEWGQGKETQYF. This sequence joins TRBV4-3 and TRBJ2-5; 10 nucleotides align to TRBD1. Looked up from germline, CDR1 is LGHNA and CDR2 is YSLEER. The CDR3 runs 16 residues. V was pared by 0 bases and J by 5 bases, with 6 bases of the junction left unmatched.

On this clonotype: Being one base from a much bigger clone, this may be a read error. Here the CDR3 omits its conserved ending phenylalanine or tryptophan, so a read error is the likely source. V usage is TRBV11-2 and J usage is TRBJ2-7; no reliable D call. Trimming shortened V by 5 bases and J by 3 bases, and 8 bases separated the two germline ends. The CDR3 loop spans 12 amino acids. The V gene's germline CDR1 is SGHAT and CDR2 FQNNGV. The CDR3, as DNA: TGTGCCAGCAGCGACCCCTTCTACGAGCAGTACCTC. This translates into CASSDPFYEQYL.

This clonotype was counted at least ten times. The chain joins TRBV20-1 to TRBJ1-4; D not resolved. The V gene lost 6 bases and the J gene lost 3 bases, with 11 bases spanning the gap. The CDR3 loop spans 13 amino acids. Germline V gene lookup returns CDR1 DFQATT and CDR2 SNEGSKA (reference sequence). Written as DNA, the CDR3 is TGCAGTGCCGAGACGTTGTCTAATGAAAAACTGTTTTTT. Translated: CSAETLSNEKLFF.

This clonotype was seen ten or more times. The V and J genes are TRBV7-8 and TRBJ2-1, with D possibly being TRBD2 (5 bases). CDR3 length: 16 amino acids. Germline V lookup: CDR1 SGHVS, CDR2 FQNEAQ. With 6 bases removed from V and 0 bases from J, the gap between germline ends came to 15 bases. The CDR3 spells CASSFNGLSSYNEQFF. In DNA form, the CDR3 reads TGTGCCAGCAGTTTTAACGGACTCAGCTCCTACAATGAGCAGTTCTTC.

Ten or more counts support this clonotype. The chain employs TRBV19 and TRBJ2-2; D is uncertain. The CDR3 length is 14 residues. Germline V gene sequence: CDR1 LNHDA, CDR2 SQIVND (reference sequence). The V gene lost 1 base and the J gene lost 5 bases, with 8 bases spanning the gap. The CDR3 region is CASSIGDRTGELFF. CDR3 in DNA: TGTGCCAGTAGTATAGGGGATAGGACCGGGGAGCTGTTTTTT.

In its sample, this clonotype was seen many times. The chain carries TRBV7-8 and TRBJ2-5; 7 positions agree with TRBD1. This CDR3 is built from 16 residues. With 5 bases clipped from V and 5 bases from J, the junction kept 14 bases outside the gene matches. Germline loops: CDR1 SGHVS, CDR2 FQNEAQ. Written as DNA, the CDR3 is TGTGCCAGCAGCACAAAGACAGGGCGGGCCCTGGAGACCCAGTACTTC. Its translation: CASSTKTGRALETQYF.

This clonotype was picked up many times. The CDR3 bases are TGTGCCAGCAGCTTATTGGATGAGCAGTTCTTC. This encodes CASSLLDEQFF. The chain links TRBV11-2 to TRBJ2-1, with D uncertain. Germline CDR1 and CDR2: SGHAT and FQNNGV. Trimming removed 2 bases from V and 8 bases from J, with 4 bases in between. This CDR3 region has 11 residues.

The chain recombines TRBV19 with TRBJ2-1, with TRBD1 identical over 8 bases. The CDR3 sequence is 16 residues long. V lost 6 bases and J lost 7; bases outside the gene matches: 14. Germline V CDR1 and CDR2: LNHDA, SQIVND (reference sequence). The CDR3 DNA reads as TGTGCCAGTAGCCACCCGGGGGCAGGGGGCAAGAATGAGCAGTTCTTC. This encodes CASSHPGAGGKNEQFF.

A few counts support this clonotype. The chain joins TRBV27 to TRBJ2-7; no firm D call. Germline lookup yields CDR1 MNHEY and CDR2 SMNVEV (reference sequence). The CDR3 totals 13 residues. The V end lost 5 bases, the J end lost 3 bases, and 11 bases lay between the germline ends. In nucleotides, the CDR3 is TGTGCCAGCAGTACTTCCCCCGACTACGAGCAGTACTTC. Translation gives CASSTSPDYEQYF.

This clonotype was detected many times. V gene TRBV4-3 combines with J gene TRBJ2-7; the D is unclear. Germline values: CDR1 LGHNA, CDR2 YSLEER. This CDR3 has 14 residues. Trimming removed 0 bases at V and 3 bases at J, with 9 bases between. CDR3 in DNA: TGCGCCAGCAGCCAAGATATCCAGGACTACGAGCAGTACTTC. Translation: CASSQDIQDYEQYF.

The chain combines TRBV5-4 with TRBJ1-1; weak D call: TRBD1 (5 bases). This CDR3 region has 13 residues. V lost 2 bases, J lost 4 bases, and 9 bases lay in between. Germline lookup yields CDR1 SGHNT and CDR2 YYREEE (reference sequence). The CDR3 region is CASSFSGSTEAFF. The CDR3 DNA is TGTGCCAGCAGCTTCTCAGGGAGCACTGAAGCTTTCTTT.

As regards this clonotype: This sequence may be a read error, since a much larger clone differs from it by one base. CDR3 DNA sequence: TGTGCCAGCAACTTAGTGGGGGAAACGGCTTTCTTT. Protein product: CASNLVGETAFF. This chain uses TRBV7-2 with TRBJ1-1, with D possibly being TRBD1 (5 bases). CDR3 length: 12 residues. CDR1 and CDR2 (germline): SGHTA, FQGNSA.

The sample holds many counts of this clonotype. DNA for the CDR3: TGTGCCAGCAGCGAGAGAGAGGGGAGCTCCTACAATGAGCAGTTCTTC. It is translated as CASSEREGSSYNEQFF. The chain couples TRBV6-5 to TRBJ2-1, with D tentatively TRBD1 or TRBD2 (5 bases each). CDR3 length equals 16 residues. Germline CDR1 MNHEY, CDR2 SVGAGI. V lost 6 bases to trimming and J lost 0 bases, with 15 bases between them.

This clonotype was observed a few times. The germline gene is not matched at one end of the junction; a read error may be the cause. The chain uses TRBV19 and TRBJ2-1, with 13 bases identical to TRBD2. The CDR3 is made up of 16 amino acids. Germline-derived CDR1 and CDR2 are LNHDA and SQIVND (reference sequence). The CDR3 reads CARSMVGLAGYNEQFF. The CDR3 nucleotides read TGTGCCAGGAGTATGGTGGGACTAGCGGGGTACAACGAGCAGTTCTTC.

This clonotype was counted ten times or more. This chain connects TRBV7-8 to TRBJ2-1; the D is unclear. The CDR3 length is 15 residues. Between the trimmed V and J ends, which lost 5 bases and 6 bases, there was a span of 17 bases. Germline CDR1 SGHVS, CDR2 FQNEAQ. CDR3 loop: CASSPRHSTGNEQFF. The CDR3 DNA follows: TGTGCCAGCAGCCCCCGACATTCAACGGGCAATGAGCAGTTCTTC. The entire variable domain, with the rest obtained from reference TRBV7-8 and TRBJ2-1, is as follows: GAGVSQSPRYKVAKRGQDVALRCDPISGHVSLFWYQQALGQGPEFLTYFQNEAQLDKSGLPSDRFFAERPEGSVSTLKIQRTQQEDSAVYLCASSPRHSTGNEQFFGPGTRLTVL.

This clonotype has at least ten counts. The rearrangement joins TRBV4-3 to TRBJ2-3; 10 nucleotides agree with TRBD2. From germline, CDR1 is LGHNA and CDR2 YSLEER. V lost 0 bases and J lost 0; bases outside the gene matches: 3. The CDR3 loop spans 17 amino acids. The CDR3 DNA is TGCGCCAGCAGCCAAGATCTAGCGGGGGCTAGCACAGATACGCAGTATTTT. Amino acids: CASSQDLAGASTDTQYF.